Each of the 10 T cell receptor beta chains below was sequenced from the same sample in a study of T cell responses to AZD1222 COVID-19 vaccine. Data came from immunoSEQ multiplex PCR; TCRdb stores just in-frame clones and leaves some out. The repertoire consists of about 94,000 clones, with about 85% occurring once and the leading ten covering 4.5% to 5%. The specimen comprised peripheral blood, sampled 28 days after the second AZD1222 dose. Receptor source: an adult who received the AZD1222 COVID-19 vaccine.

The rearrangement links TRBV18 to TRBJ2-1; the D gene could be TRBD1 or TRBD2 (6 bases each). Trimming took 6 bases from V and 7 from J, leaving 22 bases between them. The CDR3 extends over 16 amino acids. From germline, CDR1 is KGHSH and CDR2 LQKENI. CDR3 in amino acids: CASSPPRERGRNEQFF. The CDR3 DNA is TGTGCCAGCTCGCCCCCCCGGGAAAGGGGGAGGAATGAGCAGTTCTTC. Filled out from reference TRBV18 and TRBJ2-1, the complete variable domain reads NAGVMQNPRHLVRRRGQEARLRCSPMKGHSHVYWYRQLPEEGLKFMVYLQKENIIDESGMPKERFSAEFPKEGPSILRIQQVVRGDSAAYFCASSPPRERGRNEQFFGPGTRLTVL.

This sequence joins TRBV9 and TRBJ1-3, with D unresolved. Germline lookup yields CDR1 SGDLS and CDR2 YYNGEE. V was pared by 0 bases and J by 1 base, with 14 bases between. The CDR3 has 17 residues. Written as DNA, the CDR3 is TGTGCCAGCAGCGTAGCGGAAGGGTCGAGTTCTGGAAACACCATATATTTT. Amino acid sequence: CASSVAEGSSSGNTIYF.

Remarks on this clone: Other DNA variants within this sample encode the same CDR3. V is TRBV9 and J is TRBJ2-1, with D uncertain. Between the trimmed V and J ends, which lost 0 bases and 0 bases, there was a span of 7 bases. Germline V gives CDR1 SGDLS, CDR2 YYNGEE. This CDR3 has 15 residues. Here the CDR3 reads CASSVAGDSYNEQFF. The CDR3 nucleotides are TGTGCCAGCAGCGTAGCTGGGGACTCCTACAATGAGCAGTTCTTC.

The chain uses TRBV14 and TRBJ2-3; either TRBD1 or TRBD2 may supply D (5 bases each). Deletions cut 0 bases from V and 2 bases from J, with 6 bases between. The CDR3 is made up of 14 amino acids. CDR1 is SGHDN and CDR2 is FVKESK in the germline V gene. The CDR3 loop reads CASSQEGPTDTQYF. DNA for the CDR3: TGTGCCAGCAGCCAAGAGGGACCCACAGATACGCAGTATTTT.

This clone was found once. V and J are TRBV30 and TRBJ1-6; weak D call: TRBD1 (6 bases). The CDR3 length is 14 residues. V was shortened by 3 bases and J by 8 bases, with 14 bases between the two germline ends. The germline gives CDR1 GTSNPN, CDR2 SVGIG (reference sequence). The CDR3: CAWSSPQGYSPLHF. CDR3 nucleotides: TGTGCCTGGAGCAGTCCACAGGGCTATTCACCCCTCCACTTT.

This chain uses TRBV5-1 with TRBJ1-2, with D unresolved. This CDR3 contains 14 residues. Per germline, CDR1 SGHRS and CDR2 YFSETQ. V lost 5 bases to trimming and J lost 3 bases, with 14 bases between them. The CDR3 bases are TGCGCCAGCAGTTTCGCTCTCGTTGACTATGGCTACACCTTC. Its protein product is CASSFALVDYGYTF.

The sample holds one count of this clone. The CDR3 bases are TGTGCCAGTAGTTTGGACAGCTACAATGAGCAGTTCTTC. This translates into CASSLDSYNEQFF. The chain uses TRBV19 and TRBJ2-1, with D possibly TRBD1 on 6 matching bases. Looked up from germline, CDR1 is LNHDA and CDR2 is SQIVND (reference sequence). V lost 5 bases and J lost 3, with 8 bases in between. The CDR3 has 13 amino acids.

The chain carries TRBV4-2 and TRBJ2-5; 13 bases fit TRBD2. Germline loops: CDR1 LGHNA, CDR2 YNFKEQ. CDR3 length: 17 residues. V shed 1 base and J 12 bases; nucleotides not matched to a gene: 14. The CDR3, as DNA: TGTGCCAGCAGCCAAGCGGAACTAGCGGGAGGGCCCCGGTCTAAGTACTTC. Encoded protein: CASSQAELAGGPRSKYF.

The chain combines TRBV27 with TRBJ2-2; D not certain. V dropped 6 bases and J dropped 1 base, with 6 bases sitting between them. The CDR3 has 13 residues. Per the germline V gene, CDR1 is MNHEY and CDR2 is SMNVEV (reference sequence). CDR3 amino acids: CASSLMNTGELFF. CDR3 in DNA: TGTGCCAGCAGCCTGATGAACACCGGGGAGCTGTTTTTT.

This chain uses TRBV9 with TRBJ2-4, with 13 bases aligning to TRBD2. Germline values: CDR1 SGDLS, CDR2 YYNGEE. This CDR3 region has 17 residues. The J segment lost 6 bases and the V segment lost 4 bases, leaving 10 bases of the junction unmatched. This CDR3 reads CASSPPGTSGIGNIQYF. The DNA for the CDR3 is TGTGCCAGCAGCCCCCCGGGGACTAGCGGGATAGGAAACATTCAGTACTTC.